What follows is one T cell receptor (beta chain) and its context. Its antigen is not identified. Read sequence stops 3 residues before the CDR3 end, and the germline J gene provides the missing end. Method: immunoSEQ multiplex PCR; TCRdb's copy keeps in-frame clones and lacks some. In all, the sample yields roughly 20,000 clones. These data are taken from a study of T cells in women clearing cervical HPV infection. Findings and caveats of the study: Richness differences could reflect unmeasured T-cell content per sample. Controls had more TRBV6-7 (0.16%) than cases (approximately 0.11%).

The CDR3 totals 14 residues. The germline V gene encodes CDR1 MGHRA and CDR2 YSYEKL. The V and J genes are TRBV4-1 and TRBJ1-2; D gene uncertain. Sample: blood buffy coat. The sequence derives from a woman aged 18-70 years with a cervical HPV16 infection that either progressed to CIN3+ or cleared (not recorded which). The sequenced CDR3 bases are TGCGCCAGCAGCCAAGACGGCGGGAGTATGGGC. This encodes CASSQDGGSMG. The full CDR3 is CASSQDGGSMGYTF.